This T cell receptor beta chain was profiled in a study of follicular helper T cells after annual influenza vaccination. Sequencing used immunoSEQ multiplex PCR; TCRdb keeps in-frame clones, though not all of them. The sample holds 4,500 to 7,000 clones, 65% to 90% seen once. The CDR3 contains 17 residues. The germline CDR1 and CDR2 sequences are SGHTA and FQGTGA. V was cut by 2 bases and J by 2 bases, with 17 bases left in between. Time point specified: 2015-2016 season, pre-vaccination. This clone was detected only once. The clonotype originates from an adult who received the influenza vaccine. The specimen comprised CXCR5+ CD38- circulating T follicular helper cells from blood, sampled on the day of influenza vaccination. Subset defined: circulating Tfh, non-naive CD4+CXCR5+PD-1+ (ICOS+CD38+ or ICOS-CD38-). This chain joins TRBV7-3 and TRBJ2-3, with D possibly being TRBD2 (6 bases). CDR3 sequence (DNA): TGTGCCAGCAGCTTAGGCGGGACGAGGATACACACAGATACGCAGTATTTT. The encoded protein is CASSLGGTRIHTDTQYF.